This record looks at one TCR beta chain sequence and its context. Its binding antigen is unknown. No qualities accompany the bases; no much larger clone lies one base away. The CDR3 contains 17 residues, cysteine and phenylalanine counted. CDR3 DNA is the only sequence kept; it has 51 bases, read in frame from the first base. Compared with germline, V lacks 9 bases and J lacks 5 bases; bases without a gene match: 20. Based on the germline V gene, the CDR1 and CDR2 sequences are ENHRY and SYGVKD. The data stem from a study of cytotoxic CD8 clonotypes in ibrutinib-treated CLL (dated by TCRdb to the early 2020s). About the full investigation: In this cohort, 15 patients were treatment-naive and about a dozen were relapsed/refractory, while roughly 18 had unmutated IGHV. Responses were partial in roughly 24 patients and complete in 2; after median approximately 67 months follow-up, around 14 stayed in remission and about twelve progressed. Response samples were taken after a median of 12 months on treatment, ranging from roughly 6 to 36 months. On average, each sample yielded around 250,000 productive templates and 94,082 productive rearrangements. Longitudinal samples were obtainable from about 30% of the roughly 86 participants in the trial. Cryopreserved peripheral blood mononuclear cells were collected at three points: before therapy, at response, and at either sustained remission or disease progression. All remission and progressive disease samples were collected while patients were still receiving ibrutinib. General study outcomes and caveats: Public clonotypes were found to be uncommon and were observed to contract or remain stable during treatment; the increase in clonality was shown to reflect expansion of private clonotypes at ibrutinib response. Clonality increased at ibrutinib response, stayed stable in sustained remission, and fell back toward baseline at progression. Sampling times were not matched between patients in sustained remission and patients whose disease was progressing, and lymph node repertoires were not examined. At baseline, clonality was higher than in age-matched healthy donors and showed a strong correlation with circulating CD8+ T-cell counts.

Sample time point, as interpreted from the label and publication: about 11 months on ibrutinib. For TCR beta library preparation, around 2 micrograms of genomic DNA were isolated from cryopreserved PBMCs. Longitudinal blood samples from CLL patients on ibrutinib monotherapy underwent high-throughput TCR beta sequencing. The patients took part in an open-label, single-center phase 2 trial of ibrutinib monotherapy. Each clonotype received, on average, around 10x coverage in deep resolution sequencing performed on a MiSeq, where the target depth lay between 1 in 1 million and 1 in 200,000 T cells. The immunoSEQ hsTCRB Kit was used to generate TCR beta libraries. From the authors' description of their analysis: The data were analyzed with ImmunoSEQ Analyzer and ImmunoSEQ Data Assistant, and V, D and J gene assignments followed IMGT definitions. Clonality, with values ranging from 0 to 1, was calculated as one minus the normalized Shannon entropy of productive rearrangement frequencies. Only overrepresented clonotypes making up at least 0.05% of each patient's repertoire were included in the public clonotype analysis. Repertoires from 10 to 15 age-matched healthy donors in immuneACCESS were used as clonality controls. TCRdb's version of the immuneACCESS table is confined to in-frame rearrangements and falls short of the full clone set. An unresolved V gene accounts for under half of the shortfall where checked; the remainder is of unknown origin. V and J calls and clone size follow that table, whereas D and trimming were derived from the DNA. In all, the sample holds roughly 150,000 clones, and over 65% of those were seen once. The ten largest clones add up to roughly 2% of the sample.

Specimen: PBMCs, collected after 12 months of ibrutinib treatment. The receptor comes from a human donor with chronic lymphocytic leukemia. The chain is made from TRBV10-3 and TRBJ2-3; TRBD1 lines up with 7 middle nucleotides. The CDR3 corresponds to CAISFPEQGSIGDTQYF. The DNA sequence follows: TGTGCCATAAGTTTTCCCGAACAGGGGAGCATTGGAGATACGCAGTATTTT.